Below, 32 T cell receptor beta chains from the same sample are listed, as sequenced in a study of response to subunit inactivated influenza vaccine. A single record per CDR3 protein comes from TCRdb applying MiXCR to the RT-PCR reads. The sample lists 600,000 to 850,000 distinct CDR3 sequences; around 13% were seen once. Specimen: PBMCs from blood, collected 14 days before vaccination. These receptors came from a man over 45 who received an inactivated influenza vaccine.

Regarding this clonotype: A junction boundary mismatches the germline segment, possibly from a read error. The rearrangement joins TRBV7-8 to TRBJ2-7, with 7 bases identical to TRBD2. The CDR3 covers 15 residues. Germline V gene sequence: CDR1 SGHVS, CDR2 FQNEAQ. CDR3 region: CASTLSGRASSEQYF. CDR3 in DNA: TGTGCCAGCACCTTAAGTGGGAGGGCCTCGAGCGAGCAGTACTTC.

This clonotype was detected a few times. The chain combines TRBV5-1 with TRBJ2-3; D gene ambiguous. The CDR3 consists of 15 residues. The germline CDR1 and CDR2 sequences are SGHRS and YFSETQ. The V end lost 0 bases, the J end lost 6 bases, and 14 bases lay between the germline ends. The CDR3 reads CASSLDGLPVDTQYF. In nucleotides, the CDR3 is TGCGCCAGCAGCTTGGACGGGCTCCCGGTGGATACGCAGTATTTT.

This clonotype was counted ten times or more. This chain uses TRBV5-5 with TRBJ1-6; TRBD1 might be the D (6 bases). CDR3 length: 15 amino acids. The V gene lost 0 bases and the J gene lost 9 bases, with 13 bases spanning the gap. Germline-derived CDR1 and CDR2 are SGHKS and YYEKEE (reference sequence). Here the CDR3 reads CASSLDARGSSPLHF. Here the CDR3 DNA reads TGTGCCAGCAGCTTGGACGCCAGGGGTAGTTCACCCCTCCACTTT.

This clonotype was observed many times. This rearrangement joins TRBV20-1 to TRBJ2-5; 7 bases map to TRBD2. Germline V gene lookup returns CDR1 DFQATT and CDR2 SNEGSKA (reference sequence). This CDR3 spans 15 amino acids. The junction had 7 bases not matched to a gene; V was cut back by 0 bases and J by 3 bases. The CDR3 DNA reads TGCAGTGCTAGAGATTTGGGGAGGGCCGAAGAGACCCAGTACTTC. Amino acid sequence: CSARDLGRAEETQYF.

The CDR3 spells CASSINRVGEKLFF. The CDR3 coding sequence is TGCGCCAGCAGCATCAACAGGGTAGGAGAAAAACTGTTTTTT. This chain connects TRBV5-1 to TRBJ1-4, with D possibly TRBD1 on 6 matching bases. CDR3 length: 14 residues. V was shortened by 4 bases and J by 8 bases, with 15 bases between the two germline ends. Germline assignment: CDR1 SGHRS and CDR2 YFSETQ. Complete variable domain (other parts from reference TRBV5-1 and TRBJ1-4): KAGVTQTPRYLIKTRGQQVTLSCSPISGHRSVSWYQQTPGQGLQFLFEYFSETQRNKGNFPGRFSGRQFSNSRSEMNVSTLELGDSALYLCASSINRVGEKLFFGSGTQLSVL.

The DNA of the CDR3 is TGTGCCAGCAGCTCAATAGCGGCTCCTAGCACAGATACGCAGTATTTT. Translation: CASSSIAAPSTDTQYF. The chain recombines TRBV5-5 with TRBJ2-3; the D gene is possibly TRBD2 (6 bases). The V end lost 3 bases, the J end lost 0 bases, and 14 bases lay between the germline ends. The V gene's germline CDR1 is SGHKS and CDR2 YYEKEE (reference sequence). The CDR3 has 16 amino acids.

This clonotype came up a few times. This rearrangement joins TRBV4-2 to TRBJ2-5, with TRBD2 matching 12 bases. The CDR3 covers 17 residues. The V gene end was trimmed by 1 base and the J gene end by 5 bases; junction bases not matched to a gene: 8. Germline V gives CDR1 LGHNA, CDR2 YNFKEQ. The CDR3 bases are TGTGCCAGCAGCCAAGGGGCTAGCGGGGGGGCCGGGGAGACCCAGTACTTC. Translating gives CASSQGASGGAGETQYF.

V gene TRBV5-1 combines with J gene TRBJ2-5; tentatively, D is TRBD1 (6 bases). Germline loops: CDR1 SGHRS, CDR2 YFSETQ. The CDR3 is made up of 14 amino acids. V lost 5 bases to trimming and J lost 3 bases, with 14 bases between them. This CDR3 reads CASRPGTLKETQYF. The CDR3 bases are TGCGCCAGCAGACCCGGGACACTGAAAGAGACCCAGTACTTC.

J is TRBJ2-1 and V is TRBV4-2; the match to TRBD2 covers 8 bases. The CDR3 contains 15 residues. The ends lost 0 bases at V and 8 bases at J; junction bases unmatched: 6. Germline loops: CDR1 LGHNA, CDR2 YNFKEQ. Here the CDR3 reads CASSQELAVRDEQFF. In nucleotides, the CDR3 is TGTGCCAGCAGCCAAGAACTAGCGGTTAGAGATGAGCAGTTCTTC.

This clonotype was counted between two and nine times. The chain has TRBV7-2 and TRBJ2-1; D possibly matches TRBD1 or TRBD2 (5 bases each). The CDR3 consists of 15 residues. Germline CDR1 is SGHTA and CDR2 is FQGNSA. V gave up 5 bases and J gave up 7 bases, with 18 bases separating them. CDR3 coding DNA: TGTGCCAGCAGCCCAATTGGGGGAACCTTTAATGAGCAGTTCTTC. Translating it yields CASSPIGGTFNEQFF. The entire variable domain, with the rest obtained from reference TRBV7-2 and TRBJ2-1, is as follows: GAGVSQSPSNKVTEKGKDVELRCDPISGHTALYWYRQSLGQGLEFLIYFQGNSAPDKSGLPSDRFSAERTGGSVSTLTIQRTQQEDSAVYLCASSPIGGTFNEQFFGPGTRLTVL.

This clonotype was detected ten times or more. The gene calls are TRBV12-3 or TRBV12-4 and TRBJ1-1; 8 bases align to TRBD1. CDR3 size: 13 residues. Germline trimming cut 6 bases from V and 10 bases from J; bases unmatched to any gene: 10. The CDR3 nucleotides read TGTGCCAGCAGCCCCGGACAGGGTCAAGGAGCTTTCTTT. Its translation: CASSPGQGQGAFF.

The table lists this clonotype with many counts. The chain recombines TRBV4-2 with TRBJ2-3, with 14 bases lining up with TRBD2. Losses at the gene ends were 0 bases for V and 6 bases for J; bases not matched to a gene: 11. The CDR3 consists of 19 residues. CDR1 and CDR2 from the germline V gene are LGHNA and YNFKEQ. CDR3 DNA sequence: TGTGCCAGCAGCCAAGATGACCTGACTAGCGGGGGGGCGTGGGATACGCAGTATTTT. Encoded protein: CASSQDDLTSGGAWDTQYF.

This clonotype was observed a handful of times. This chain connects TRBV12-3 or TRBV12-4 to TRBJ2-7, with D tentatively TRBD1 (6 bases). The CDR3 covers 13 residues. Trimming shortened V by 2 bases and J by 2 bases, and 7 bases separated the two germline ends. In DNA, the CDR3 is TGTGCCAGCAGTTTAACAGGGCCCTACGAGCAGTACTTC. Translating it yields CASSLTGPYEQYF.

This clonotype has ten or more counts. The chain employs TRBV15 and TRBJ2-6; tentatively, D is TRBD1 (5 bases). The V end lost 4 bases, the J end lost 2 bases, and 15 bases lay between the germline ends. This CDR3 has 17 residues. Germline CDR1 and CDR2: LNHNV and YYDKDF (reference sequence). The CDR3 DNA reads TGTGCCACCAGCACCGGCCAGGGAAGGGCTGGGGCCAACGTCCTGACTTTC. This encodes CATSTGQGRAGANVLTF.

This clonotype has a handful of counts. The CDR3 DNA reads TGCGCCAGCAGCCCAATGACAGGCGGGAGCTATGGCTACACCTTC. Its protein product is CASSPMTGGSYGYTF. The J gene is TRBJ1-2, the V gene TRBV5-1, with D possibly matching TRBD1 (6 bases). CDR1 SGHRS and CDR2 YFSETQ come from the germline V gene. V was trimmed by 4 bases and J by 4 bases, leaving 17 bases between them. The CDR3 length is 15 residues.

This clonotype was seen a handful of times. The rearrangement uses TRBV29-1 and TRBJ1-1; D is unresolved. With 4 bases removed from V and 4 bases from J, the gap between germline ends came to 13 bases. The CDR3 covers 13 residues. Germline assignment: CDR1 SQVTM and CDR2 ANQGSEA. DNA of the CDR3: TGCAGCGTTGCTTCTGGGTTCGGCACTGAAGCTTTCTTT. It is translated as CSVASGFGTEAFF. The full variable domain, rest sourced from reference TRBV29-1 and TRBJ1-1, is SAVISQKPSRDICQRGTSLTIQCQVDSQVTMMFWYRQQPGQSLTLIATANQGSEATYESGFVIDKFPISRPNLTFSTLTVSNMSPEDSSIYLCSVASGFGTEAFFGQGTRLTVV.

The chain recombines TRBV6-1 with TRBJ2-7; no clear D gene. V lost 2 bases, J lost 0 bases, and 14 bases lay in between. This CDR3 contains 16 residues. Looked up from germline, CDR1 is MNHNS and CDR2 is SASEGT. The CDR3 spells CASSELRLLHSYEQYF. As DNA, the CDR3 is TGTGCCAGCAGTGAATTGCGCCTTTTACACTCCTACGAGCAGTACTTC.

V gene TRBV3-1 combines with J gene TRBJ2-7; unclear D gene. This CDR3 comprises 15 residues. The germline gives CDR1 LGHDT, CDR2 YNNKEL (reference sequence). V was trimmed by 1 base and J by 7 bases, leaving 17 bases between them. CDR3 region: CASSQGRLLLGEQYF. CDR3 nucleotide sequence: TGTGCCAGCAGCCAAGGAAGACTCCTATTGGGAGAGCAGTACTTC.

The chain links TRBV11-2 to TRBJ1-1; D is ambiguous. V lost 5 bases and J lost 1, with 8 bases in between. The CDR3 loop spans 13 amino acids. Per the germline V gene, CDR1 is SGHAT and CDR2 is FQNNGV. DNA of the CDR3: TGTGCCAGCAGCAATCGGAGGAACACTGAAGCTTTCTTT. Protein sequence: CASSNRRNTEAFF.

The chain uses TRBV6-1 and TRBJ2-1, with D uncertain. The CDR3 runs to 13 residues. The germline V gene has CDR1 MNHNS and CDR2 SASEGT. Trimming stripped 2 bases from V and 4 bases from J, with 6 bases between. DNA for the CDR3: TGTGCCAGCAGTGAATACGCTTACAATGAGCAGTTCTTC. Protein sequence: CASSEYAYNEQFF.

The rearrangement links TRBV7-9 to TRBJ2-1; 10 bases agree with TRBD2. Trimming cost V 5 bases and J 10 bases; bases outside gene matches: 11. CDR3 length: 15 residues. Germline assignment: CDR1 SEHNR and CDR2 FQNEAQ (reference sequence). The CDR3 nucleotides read TGTGCCAGCAGCCCACTCCTAGCGGGAGAGGACGAGCAGTTCTTC. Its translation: CASSPLLAGEDEQFF.

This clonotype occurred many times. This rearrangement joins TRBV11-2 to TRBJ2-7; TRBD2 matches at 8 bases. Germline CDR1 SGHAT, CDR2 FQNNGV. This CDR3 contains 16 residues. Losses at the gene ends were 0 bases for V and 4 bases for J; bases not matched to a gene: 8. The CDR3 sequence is CASSLEGGRCSYEQYF. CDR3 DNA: TGTGCCAGCAGCTTAGAGGGCGGGAGGTGTAGTTACGAGCAGTACTTC.

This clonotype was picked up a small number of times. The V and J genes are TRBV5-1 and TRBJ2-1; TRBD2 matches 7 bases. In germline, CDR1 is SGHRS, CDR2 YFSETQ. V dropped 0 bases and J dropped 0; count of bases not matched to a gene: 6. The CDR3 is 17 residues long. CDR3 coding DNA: TGCGCCAGCAGCTTGGTAGCTAGCGGTGTCTCCTACAATGAGCAGTTCTTC. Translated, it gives CASSLVASGVSYNEQFF.

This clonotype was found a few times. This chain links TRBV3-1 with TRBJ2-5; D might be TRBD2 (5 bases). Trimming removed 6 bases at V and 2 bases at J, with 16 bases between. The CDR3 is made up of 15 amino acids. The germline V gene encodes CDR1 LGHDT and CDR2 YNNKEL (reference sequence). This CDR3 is CASRRRRQPQETQYF. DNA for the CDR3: TGTGCCAGCAGGCGAAGGAGGCAGCCTCAAGAGACCCAGTACTTC.

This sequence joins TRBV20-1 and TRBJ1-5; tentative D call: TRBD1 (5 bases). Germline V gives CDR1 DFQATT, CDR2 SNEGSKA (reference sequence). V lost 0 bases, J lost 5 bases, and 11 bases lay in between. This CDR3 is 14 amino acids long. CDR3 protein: CSARDPGGDQPQHF. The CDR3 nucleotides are TGCAGTGCTAGAGATCCGGGGGGGGATCAGCCCCAGCATTTT.

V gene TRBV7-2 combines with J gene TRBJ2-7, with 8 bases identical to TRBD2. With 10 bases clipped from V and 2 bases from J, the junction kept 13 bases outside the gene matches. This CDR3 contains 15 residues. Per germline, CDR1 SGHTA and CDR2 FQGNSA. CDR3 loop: CAIRKTGGDTYEQYF. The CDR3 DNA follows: TGTGCCATCAGGAAAACGGGAGGGGACACCTACGAGCAGTACTTC. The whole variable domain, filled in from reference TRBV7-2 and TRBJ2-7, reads GAGVSQSPSNKVTEKGKDVELRCDPISGHTALYWYRQSLGQGLEFLIYFQGNSAPDKSGLPSDRFSAERTGGSVSTLTIQRTQQEDSAVYLCAIRKTGGDTYEQYFGPGTRLTVT.

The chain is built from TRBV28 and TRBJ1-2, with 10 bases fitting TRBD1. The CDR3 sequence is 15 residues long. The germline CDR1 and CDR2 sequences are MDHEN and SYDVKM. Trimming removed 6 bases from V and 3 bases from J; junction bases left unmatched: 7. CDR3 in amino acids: CASRTGTGVDYGYTF. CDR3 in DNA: TGTGCCAGCAGAACCGGGACAGGGGTTGACTATGGCTACACCTTC.

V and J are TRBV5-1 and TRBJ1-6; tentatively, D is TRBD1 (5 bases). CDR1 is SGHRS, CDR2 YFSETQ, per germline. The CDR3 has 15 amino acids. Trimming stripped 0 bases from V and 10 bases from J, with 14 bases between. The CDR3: CASSLGQYRNSPLHF. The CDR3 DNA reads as TGCGCCAGCAGCTTGGGACAGTACCGGAACTCACCCCTCCACTTT.

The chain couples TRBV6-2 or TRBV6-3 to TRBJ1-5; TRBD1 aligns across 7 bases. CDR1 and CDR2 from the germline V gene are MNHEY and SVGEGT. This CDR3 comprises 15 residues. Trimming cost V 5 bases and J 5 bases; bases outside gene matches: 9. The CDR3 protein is CASSPDRLDYQPQHF. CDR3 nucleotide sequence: TGTGCCAGCAGTCCGGACAGGTTGGACTATCAGCCCCAGCATTTT.

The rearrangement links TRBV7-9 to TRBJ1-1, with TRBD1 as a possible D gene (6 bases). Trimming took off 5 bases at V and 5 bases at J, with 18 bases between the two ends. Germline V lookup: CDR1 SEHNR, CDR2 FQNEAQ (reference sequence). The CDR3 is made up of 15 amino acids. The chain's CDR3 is CASSPRQGSQTEAFF. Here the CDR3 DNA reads TGTGCCAGCAGCCCAAGGCAGGGGTCTCAGACTGAAGCTTTCTTT.

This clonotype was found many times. The CDR3 nucleotides read TGTGCCAGCAGCTTAGCGACTGGGACTAGCGGGCGCCTCACCGGGGAGCTGTTTTTT. Translated: CASSLATGTSGRLTGELFF. The gene calls are TRBV7-2 and TRBJ2-2, with 12 bases identical to TRBD2. Unmatched junction bases numbered 9, after V lost 0 bases and J lost 4 bases. This CDR3 is 19 amino acids long. Per germline, CDR1 SGHTA and CDR2 FQGNSA.

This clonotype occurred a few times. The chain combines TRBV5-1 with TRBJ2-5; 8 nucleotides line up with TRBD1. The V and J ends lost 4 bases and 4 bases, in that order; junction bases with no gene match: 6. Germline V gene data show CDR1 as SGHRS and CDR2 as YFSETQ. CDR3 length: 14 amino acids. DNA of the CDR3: TGCGCCAGCAGCCCACATACAGGGGGAGAGACCCAGTACTTC. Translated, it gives CASSPHTGGETQYF.